The 5 T cell receptor beta chains below were found in one sample sequenced in a study of patients and donors after allogeneic stem cell transplantation. MiXCR, applied by TCRdb to the RT-PCR reads, yields one record per CDR3 protein. The sample yields some 880,000 distinct CDR3 sequences, roughly 18% seen once. The sequenced sample consisted of blood, either unsorted or a sorted T cell fraction (not recorded which). The receptors here all came from a human donor who was either an allogeneic HSCT recipient or a stem cell or donor lymphocyte infusion donor (not recorded which). It is not recorded whose cells these are; they may come from a transplant donor.

This clonotype appeared a few times. This chain links TRBV12-3 or TRBV12-4 with TRBJ2-7; perhaps TRBD2 as D (6 bases). CDR3 length: 18 residues. Deletions cut 7 bases from V and 3 bases from J, with 28 bases between. The CDR3 reads CASTTGPPGLKVSYEQYF. CDR3 nucleotide sequence: TGTGCCAGCACCACCGGGCCTCCAGGACTAAAGGTCAGCTACGAGCAGTACTTC.

The rearrangement uses TRBV4-2 and TRBJ2-7; D not resolved. From germline, CDR1 is LGHNA and CDR2 YNFKEQ. The CDR3 has 15 residues. Between the trimmed V and J ends, which lost 4 bases and 6 bases, there was a span of 19 bases. CDR3 protein: CASSPPDKGIGEQYF. The CDR3 nucleotides are TGTGCCAGCAGCCCTCCCGATAAAGGGATCGGCGAGCAGTACTTC.

This rearrangement joins TRBV6-2 or TRBV6-3 to TRBJ2-7; no definite D call. The germline V and J ends were trimmed by 6 bases and 3 bases, with 18 bases remaining between them. In germline, CDR1 is MNHEY, CDR2 SVGEGT. This CDR3 has 15 amino acids. CDR3: CASSTHIKLGYEQYF. CDR3 coding DNA: TGTGCCAGCAGCACCCACATTAAGTTGGGCTACGAGCAGTACTTC.

The chain carries TRBV20-1 and TRBJ1-5; D is uncertain. CDR1 is DFQATT, CDR2 SNEGSKA, per germline (reference sequence). The CDR3 has 14 residues. V was clipped by 6 bases and J by 1 base, with 13 bases between them. The CDR3 loop reads CSAPGRNSNQPQHF. The CDR3 DNA reads TGCAGTGCGCCTGGGCGGAACAGCAATCAGCCCCAGCATTTT.

This clonotype appeared a few times. This chain links TRBV6-1 with TRBJ1-2, with D uncertain. CDR3 length: 14 amino acids. From germline, CDR1 is MNHNS and CDR2 SASEGT. The ends were cut back, 6 bases at V and 3 bases at J, with 14 bases in the middle. The CDR3 here is CASRPSGRHYGYTF. DNA of the CDR3: TGTGCCAGCAGACCCTCGGGCAGGCACTATGGCTACACCTTC.